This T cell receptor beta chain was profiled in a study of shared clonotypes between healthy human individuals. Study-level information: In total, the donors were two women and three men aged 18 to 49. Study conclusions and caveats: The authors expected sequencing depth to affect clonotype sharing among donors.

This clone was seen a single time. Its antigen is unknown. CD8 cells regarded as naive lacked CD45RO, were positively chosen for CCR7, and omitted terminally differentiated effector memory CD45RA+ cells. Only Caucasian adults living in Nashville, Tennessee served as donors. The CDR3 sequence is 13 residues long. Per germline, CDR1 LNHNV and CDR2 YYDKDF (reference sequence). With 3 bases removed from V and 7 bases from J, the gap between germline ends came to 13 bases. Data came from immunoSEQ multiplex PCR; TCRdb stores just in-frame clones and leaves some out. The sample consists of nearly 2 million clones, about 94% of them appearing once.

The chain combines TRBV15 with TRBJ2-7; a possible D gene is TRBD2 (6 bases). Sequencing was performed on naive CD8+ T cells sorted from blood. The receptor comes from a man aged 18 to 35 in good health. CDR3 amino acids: CATSSWGDGEQYF. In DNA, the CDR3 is TGTGCCACCAGCAGTTGGGGGGACGGGGAGCAGTACTTC.